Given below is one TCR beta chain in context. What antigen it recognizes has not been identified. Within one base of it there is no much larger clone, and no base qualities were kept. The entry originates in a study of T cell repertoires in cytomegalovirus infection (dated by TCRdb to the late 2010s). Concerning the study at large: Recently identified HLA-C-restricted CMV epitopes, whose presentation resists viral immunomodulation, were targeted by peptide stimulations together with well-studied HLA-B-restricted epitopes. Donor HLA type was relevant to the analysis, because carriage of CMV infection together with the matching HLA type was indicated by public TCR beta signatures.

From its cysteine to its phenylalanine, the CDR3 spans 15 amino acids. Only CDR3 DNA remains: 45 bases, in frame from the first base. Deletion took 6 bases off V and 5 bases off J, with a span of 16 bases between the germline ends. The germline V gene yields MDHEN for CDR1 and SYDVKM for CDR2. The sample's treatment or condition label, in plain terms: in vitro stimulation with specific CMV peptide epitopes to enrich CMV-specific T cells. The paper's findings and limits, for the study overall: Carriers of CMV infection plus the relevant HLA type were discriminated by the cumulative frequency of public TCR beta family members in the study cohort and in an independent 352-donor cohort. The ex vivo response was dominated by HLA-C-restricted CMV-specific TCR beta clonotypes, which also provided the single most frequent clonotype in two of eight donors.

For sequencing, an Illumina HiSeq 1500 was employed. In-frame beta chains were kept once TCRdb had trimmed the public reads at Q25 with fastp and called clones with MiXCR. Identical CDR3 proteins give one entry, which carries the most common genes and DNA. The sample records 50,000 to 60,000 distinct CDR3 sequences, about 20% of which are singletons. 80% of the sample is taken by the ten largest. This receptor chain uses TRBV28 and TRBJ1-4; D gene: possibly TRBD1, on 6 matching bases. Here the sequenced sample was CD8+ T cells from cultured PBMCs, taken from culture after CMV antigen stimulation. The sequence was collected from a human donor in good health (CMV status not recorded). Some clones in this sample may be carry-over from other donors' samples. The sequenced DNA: TGTGCCAGCAGCCTCTCCTGGACAGCGAATGAAAAACTGTTTTTT. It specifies CASSLSWTANEKLFF.